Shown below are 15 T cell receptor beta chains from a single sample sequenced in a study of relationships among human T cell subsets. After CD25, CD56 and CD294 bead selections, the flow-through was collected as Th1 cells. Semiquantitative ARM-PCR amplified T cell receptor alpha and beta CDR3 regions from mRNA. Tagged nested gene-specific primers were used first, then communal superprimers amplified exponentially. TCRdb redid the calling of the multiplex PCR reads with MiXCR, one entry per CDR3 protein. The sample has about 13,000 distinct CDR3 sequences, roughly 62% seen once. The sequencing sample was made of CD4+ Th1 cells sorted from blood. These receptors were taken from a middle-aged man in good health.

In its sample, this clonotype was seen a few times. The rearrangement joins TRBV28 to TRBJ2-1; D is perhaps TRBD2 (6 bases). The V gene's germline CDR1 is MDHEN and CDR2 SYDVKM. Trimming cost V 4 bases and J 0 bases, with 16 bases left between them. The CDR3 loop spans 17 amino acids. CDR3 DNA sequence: TGTGCCAGCAGTTCCGTATGGAGGGGTAGCTCCTACAATGAGCAGTTCTTC. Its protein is CASSSVWRGSSYNEQFF. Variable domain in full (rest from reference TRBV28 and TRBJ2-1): DVKVTQSSRYLVKRTGEKVFLECVQDMDHENMFWYRQDPGLGLRLIYFSYDVKMKEKGDIPEGYSVSREKKERFSLILESASTNQTSMYLCASSSVWRGSSYNEQFFGPGTRLTVL.

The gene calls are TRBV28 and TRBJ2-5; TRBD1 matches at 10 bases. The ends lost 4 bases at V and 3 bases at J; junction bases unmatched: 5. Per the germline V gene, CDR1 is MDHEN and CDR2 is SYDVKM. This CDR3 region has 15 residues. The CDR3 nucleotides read TGTGCCAGCAGTTCCGCCGGGACAGGGGAAGAGACCCAGTACTTC. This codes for CASSSAGTGEETQYF. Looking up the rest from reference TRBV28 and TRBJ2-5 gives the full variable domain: DVKVTQSSRYLVKRTGEKVFLECVQDMDHENMFWYRQDPGLGLRLIYFSYDVKMKEKGDIPEGYSVSREKKERFSLILESASTNQTSMYLCASSSAGTGEETQYFGPGTRLLVL.

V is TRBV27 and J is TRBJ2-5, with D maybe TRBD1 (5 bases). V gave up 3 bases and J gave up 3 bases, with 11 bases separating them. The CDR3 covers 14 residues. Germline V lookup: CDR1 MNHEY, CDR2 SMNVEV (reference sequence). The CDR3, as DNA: TGTGCCAGCAGTTTCAGAGCGACAGAAGAGACCCAGTACTTC. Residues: CASSFRATEETQYF.

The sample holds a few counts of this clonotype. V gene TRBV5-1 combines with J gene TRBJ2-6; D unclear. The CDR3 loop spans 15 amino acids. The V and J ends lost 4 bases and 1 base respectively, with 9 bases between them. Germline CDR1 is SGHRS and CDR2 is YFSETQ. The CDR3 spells CASSLPSSGANVLTF. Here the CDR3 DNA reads TGCGCCAGCAGCCTCCCATCTTCTGGGGCCAACGTCCTGACTTTC.

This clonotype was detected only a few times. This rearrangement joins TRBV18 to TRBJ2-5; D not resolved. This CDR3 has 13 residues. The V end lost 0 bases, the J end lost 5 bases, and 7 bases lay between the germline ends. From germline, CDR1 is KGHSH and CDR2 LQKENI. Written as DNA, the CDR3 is TGTGCCAGCTCACCACCCGGCCGGGAGACCCAGTACTTC. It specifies CASSPPGRETQYF.

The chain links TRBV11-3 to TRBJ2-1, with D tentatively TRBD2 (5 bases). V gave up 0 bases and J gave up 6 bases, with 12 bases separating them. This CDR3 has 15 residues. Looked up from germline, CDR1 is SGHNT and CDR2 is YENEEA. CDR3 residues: CASSLDGGRLNEQFF. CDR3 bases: TGTGCCAGCAGCTTAGATGGAGGCCGCCTCAATGAGCAGTTCTTC.

CDR3 in amino acids: CASSLEVGELFF. DNA for the CDR3: TGTGCCAGCAGCTTAGAGGTCGGGGAGCTGTTTTTT. The chain couples TRBV11-2 to TRBJ2-2; no clear D. Germline V gene data show CDR1 as SGHAT and CDR2 as FQNNGV. This CDR3 has 12 amino acids. V was shortened by 0 bases and J by 7 bases, with 3 bases between the two germline ends.

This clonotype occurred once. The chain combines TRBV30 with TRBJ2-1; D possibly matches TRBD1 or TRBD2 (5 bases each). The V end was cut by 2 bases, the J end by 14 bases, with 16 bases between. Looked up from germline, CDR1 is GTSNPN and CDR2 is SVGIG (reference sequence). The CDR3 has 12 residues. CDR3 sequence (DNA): TGTGCCTGGAGTCCCGGGACGCAAGATGAGTTCTTC. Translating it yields CAWSPGTQDEFF.

CDR3 DNA: TGTGCCAGCAGCTTCCGGACCCTCCTTCCCTACGAGCAGTACTTC. The encoded protein is CASSFRTLLPYEQYF. The chain recombines TRBV11-2 with TRBJ2-7, with D unclear. The germline gives CDR1 SGHAT, CDR2 FQNNGV. The CDR3 loop spans 15 amino acids. Trimming stripped 3 bases from V and 2 bases from J, with 14 bases between.

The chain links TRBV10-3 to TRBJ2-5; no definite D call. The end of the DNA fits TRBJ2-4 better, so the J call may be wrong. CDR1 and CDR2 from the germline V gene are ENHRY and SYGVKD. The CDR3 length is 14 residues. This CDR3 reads CAISEVGAKNIQYF. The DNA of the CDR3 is TGTGCCATCAGTGAGGTGGGGGCCAAAAACATTCAGTACTTC.

The CDR3 is CASSRQGAEQYF. The CDR3 DNA reads TGTGCCAGCAGTCGACAGGGAGCCGAGCAGTACTTC. This rearrangement joins TRBV28 to TRBJ2-7, with 7 nucleotides matching TRBD1. V shed 5 bases and J 6 bases; nucleotides not matched to a gene: 4. CDR1 MDHEN and CDR2 SYDVKM come from the germline V gene. CDR3 length: 12 residues.

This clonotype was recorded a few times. The CDR3, as DNA: TGTGCCAGCAGCTTAGACGGAACAGATACGCAGTATTTT. Translating gives CASSLDGTDTQYF. The chain uses TRBV11-3 and TRBJ2-3; D gene uncertain. The germline CDR1 and CDR2 sequences are SGHNT and YENEEA. V was cut by 0 bases and J by 3 bases, with 4 bases left in between. This CDR3 region has 13 residues.

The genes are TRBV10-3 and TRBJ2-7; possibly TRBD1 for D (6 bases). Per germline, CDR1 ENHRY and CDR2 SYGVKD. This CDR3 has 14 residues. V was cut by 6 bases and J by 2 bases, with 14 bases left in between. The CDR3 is CAISPDSRTYEQYF. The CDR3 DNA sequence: TGTGCCATCAGCCCGGACAGCAGAACCTACGAGCAGTACTTC.

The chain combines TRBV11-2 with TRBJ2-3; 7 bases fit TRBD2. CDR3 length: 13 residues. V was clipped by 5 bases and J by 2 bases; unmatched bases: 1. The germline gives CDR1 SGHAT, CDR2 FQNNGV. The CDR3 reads CASSRDYTDTQYF. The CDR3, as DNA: TGTGCCAGCAGCCGGGACTACACAGATACGCAGTATTTT.

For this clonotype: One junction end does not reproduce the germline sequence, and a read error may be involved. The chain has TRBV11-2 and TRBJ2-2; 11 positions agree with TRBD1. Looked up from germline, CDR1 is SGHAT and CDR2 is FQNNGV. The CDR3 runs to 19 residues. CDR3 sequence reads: CASGLVLGQGGPHTGELFF. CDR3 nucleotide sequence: TGTGCCAGCGGCTTAGTTCTGGGACAGGGGGGACCCCACACCGGGGAGCTGTTTTTT.